Listed here are 27 T cell receptor beta chains from one sample, sequenced in a study of T cell responses to AZD1222 COVID-19 vaccine. Assay: immunoSEQ multiplex PCR; the TCRdb copy retains only in-frame clones and omits some. This table holds some 150,000 clones, approximately 89% found once. This material consisted of peripheral blood, taken 28 days after the second AZD1222 dose. These receptors were collected from an adult who received the AZD1222 COVID-19 vaccine.

The V call is TRBV2, the J call TRBJ2-2; D perhaps matches TRBD1 (5 bases). Per the germline V gene, CDR1 is SNHLY and CDR2 is FYNNEI. The CDR3 contains 16 residues. With 3 bases removed from V and 4 bases from J, the gap between germline ends came to 15 bases. The CDR3 nucleotides are TGTGCCAGCAGTGACTACAGGCGCGTCGCCACCGGGGAGCTGTTTTTT. The encoded protein is CASSDYRRVATGELFF.

The chain recombines TRBV25-1 with TRBJ2-3; 7 positions agree with TRBD2. The CDR3 has 18 amino acids. J was trimmed by 2 bases and V by 2 bases; bases with no gene match: 13. Germline CDR1 MGHDK, CDR2 SYGVNS. Written as DNA, the CDR3 is TGTGCCAGCAGTGAAACGTCAATAGCGTGGGACTACACAGATACGCAGTATTTT. Translating gives CASSETSIAWDYTDTQYF.

The chain joins TRBV5-1 to TRBJ2-3; 8 nucleotides agree with TRBD1. The CDR3 totals 14 residues. The V segment lost 3 bases and the J segment 3 bases; nucleotides outside the gene matches: 3. CDR1 is SGHRS and CDR2 is YFSETQ in the germline V gene. The CDR3 loop reads CASSSGQETDTQYF. In DNA, the CDR3 is TGCGCCAGCAGCTCGGGACAGGAGACAGATACGCAGTATTTT. The full variable domain, in which reference TRBV5-1 and TRBJ2-3 provide the parts outside the CDR3, is KAGVTQTPRYLIKTRGQQVTLSCSPISGHRSVSWYQQTPGQGLQFLFEYFSETQRNKGNFPGRFSGRQFSNSRSEMNVSTLELGDSALYLCASSSGQETDTQYFGPGTRLTVL.

The rearrangement uses TRBV12-3 or TRBV12-4 and TRBJ2-1; the D is unclear. V gave up 11 bases and J gave up 8 bases, with 10 bases separating them. This CDR3 has 10 amino acids. The CDR3 coding sequence is TGTGCCGCGACCGTATATGAGCAGTTCTTC. It encodes CAATVYEQFF.

Only a few counts were recorded for this clone. This chain joins TRBV10-3 and TRBJ2-1; 13 bases agree with TRBD2. Germline values: CDR1 ENHRY, CDR2 SYGVKD. The length of the CDR3 is 15 residues. Germline trimming cut 7 bases from V and 4 bases from J; bases unmatched to any gene: 4. In nucleotides, the CDR3 is TGTGCCATCACCTCGGGACTAGCGGGATACAATGAGCAGTTCTTC. Encoded protein: CAITSGLAGYNEQFF.

The chain uses TRBV29-1 and TRBJ1-4; TRBD1 is a possible D gene (5 bases). V was trimmed by 7 bases and J by 0 bases, leaving 12 bases between them. The CDR3 consists of 14 residues. Germline V lookup: CDR1 SQVTM, CDR2 ANQGSEA. In nucleotides, the CDR3 is TGCAGCGCCACGGGACCTGCAACTAATGAAAAACTGTTTTTT. Its translation is CSATGPATNEKLFF.

This clone has a single count. The chain employs TRBV18 and TRBJ1-1, with D perhaps TRBD1 (6 bases). The CDR3 sequence is 15 residues long. Germline V lookup: CDR1 KGHSH, CDR2 LQKENI. V dropped 2 bases and J dropped 0 bases, with 10 bases sitting between them. This CDR3 is CASSPYQGMNTEAFF. The DNA for the CDR3 is TGTGCCAGCTCACCATATCAGGGGATGAACACTGAAGCTTTCTTT.

This chain uses TRBV4-2 with TRBJ1-1; possibly TRBD1 for D (5 bases). The CDR3 runs 16 residues. CDR1 is LGHNA and CDR2 is YNFKEQ in the germline V gene. Trimming took 4 bases from V and 1 from J, leaving 16 bases between them. The CDR3 sequence: CASSLLGGGSNTEAFF. CDR3 bases: TGTGCCAGCAGCCTTTTGGGTGGGGGGTCGAACACTGAAGCTTTCTTT.

V and J are TRBV28 and TRBJ2-3; D not certain. There are 15 residues in the CDR3. Germline V gene sequence: CDR1 MDHEN, CDR2 SYDVKM. Trimming took off 2 bases at V and 3 bases at J, with 12 bases between the two ends. The CDR3 here is CASSLVRKGTDTQYF. Written as DNA, the CDR3 is TGTGCCAGCAGTTTAGTACGGAAAGGGACAGATACGCAGTATTTT.

This clone was found once. The chain couples TRBV29-1 to TRBJ2-7; D may be TRBD1 (6 bases). This CDR3 is built from 12 residues. CDR1 is SQVTM, CDR2 ANQGSEA, per germline. Trimming removed 5 bases at V and 4 bases at J, with 12 bases between. CDR3 coding DNA: TGCAGCGTTACTACAGGGAATTACGAGCAGTACTTC. This gives the protein CSVTTGNYEQYF.

This clone occurred many times. J is TRBJ1-5 and V is TRBV7-3; 9 nucleotides match TRBD1. The trim removed 4 bases at V and 4 bases at J, leaving 11 bases unmatched. Germline CDR1 SGHTA, CDR2 FQGTGA. CDR3 length equals 17 residues. The CDR3 region is CASSSPPGQGGNQPQHF. The CDR3 coding sequence is TGTGCCAGCAGCTCCCCTCCGGGACAGGGAGGAAATCAGCCCCAGCATTTT.

The chain joins TRBV12-3 or TRBV12-4 to TRBJ2-7; 7 nucleotides line up with TRBD2. This CDR3 region has 12 residues. Trimming at V came to 8 bases and at J to 3 bases, leaving 4 bases not matched to a gene. CDR3: CASSAGDYEQYF. The CDR3 DNA reads TGTGCCAGCTCGGCGGGGGACTACGAGCAGTACTTC.

The table lists this clone with a few counts. The chain recombines TRBV6-2 or TRBV6-3 with TRBJ1-1, with D tentatively TRBD1 (6 bases). The V gene lost 6 bases and the J gene lost 3 bases, with 14 bases spanning the gap. Germline V CDR1 and CDR2: MNHEY, SVGEGT. CDR3 length: 14 residues. This chain's CDR3 is CASSSKGEHTEAFF. DNA for the CDR3: TGTGCCAGCAGCTCGAAGGGGGAACACACTGAAGCTTTCTTT.

V and J are TRBV18 and TRBJ1-2; D gene uncertain. CDR3 size: 15 residues. Germline loops: CDR1 KGHSH, CDR2 LQKENI. The V and J ends lost 5 bases and 0 bases respectively, with 13 bases between them. The CDR3 DNA is TGTGCCAGCTCAACCGTCCTTGGACCTAACTATGGCTACACCTTC. It codes for CASSTVLGPNYGYTF.

This clone occurred a few times. The chain combines TRBV28 with TRBJ1-2; 8 bases match TRBD1. Germline lookup yields CDR1 MDHEN and CDR2 SYDVKM. This CDR3 region has 18 residues. V shed 8 bases, J shed 2 bases, and the junction held 19 bases outside the gene matches. The CDR3 protein is CASFENSGGQADNYGYTF. The DNA for the CDR3 is TGTGCCAGCTTTGAAAATTCAGGGGGCCAAGCTGACAACTATGGCTACACCTTC.

This chain links TRBV3-1 (or the pseudogene TRBV3-2) with TRBJ1-4; D not certain. Trimming removed 0 bases at V and 7 bases at J, with 15 bases between. The CDR3 length is 16 residues. Germline CDR1 and CDR2: LGHDT and YNNKEL (reference sequence). CDR3 protein: CASSQDAETKGEKLFF. Here the CDR3 DNA reads TGTGCCAGCAGCCAAGATGCGGAGACAAAGGGTGAAAAACTGTTTTTT.

The rearrangement joins TRBV7-9 to TRBJ2-5; no definite D call. The germline gives CDR1 SEHNR, CDR2 FQNEAQ (reference sequence). The CDR3 consists of 14 residues. The V end lost 5 bases, the J end lost 5 bases, and 15 bases lay between the germline ends. The CDR3 here is CASSPLGWKETQYF. The DNA for the CDR3 is TGTGCCAGCAGCCCCCTGGGGTGGAAGGAGACCCAGTACTTC.

This chain links TRBV6-5 with TRBJ2-1; the match to TRBD2 covers 7 bases. Trimming at V came to 8 bases and at J to 11 bases, leaving 12 bases not matched to a gene. CDR3 size: 13 residues. Germline assignment: CDR1 MNHEY and CDR2 SVGAGI. The CDR3 DNA is TGTGCCAGCCGTAACGCGGGAGATCGACAGCAGTTCTTC. Translation gives CASRNAGDRQQFF.

The chain employs TRBV7-2 and TRBJ1-1; D perhaps matches TRBD1 (5 bases). V lost 3 bases and J 1 base, leaving 12 bases between the germline ends. Germline CDR1 and CDR2: SGHTA and FQGNSA. This CDR3 spans 15 amino acids. Here the CDR3 reads CASSLGVFGNTEAFF. The CDR3 nucleotides are TGTGCCAGCAGCTTGGGGGTTTTCGGGAACACTGAAGCTTTCTTT.

The gene calls are TRBV7-3 and TRBJ2-2; 9 bases line up with TRBD2. CDR1 and CDR2 (germline): SGHTA, FQGTGA. The trim removed 5 bases at V and 3 bases at J, leaving 7 bases unmatched. The CDR3 runs 16 residues. The CDR3 loop is CASSPNVAGDTGELFF. As DNA, the CDR3 is TGTGCCAGCAGCCCCAACGTAGCGGGAGACACCGGGGAGCTGTTTTTT.

The chain carries TRBV7-2 and TRBJ1-2; D may be TRBD1 (5 bases). V was shortened by 0 bases and J by 6 bases, with 11 bases between the two germline ends. There are 14 residues in the CDR3. Germline V gene data show CDR1 as SGHTA and CDR2 as FQGNSA. The CDR3 here is CASSLAPDNDGYTF. The CDR3 nucleotides are TGTGCCAGCAGCTTAGCGCCGGACAACGATGGCTACACCTTC.

The gene calls are TRBV10-3 and TRBJ2-1, with D hard to call. The CDR3 runs 13 residues. Trimming pared 2 bases from V and 6 bases from J, leaving 8 bases between. The germline V gene encodes CDR1 ENHRY and CDR2 SYGVKD. CDR3 bases: TGTGCCATCAGTGAGGCTATCCGCAATGAGCAGTTCTTC. The encoded protein is CAISEAIRNEQFF.

The chain joins TRBV11-2 to TRBJ2-1, with TRBD2 matching over 9 bases. Germline CDR1 is SGHAT and CDR2 is FQNNGV. The CDR3 consists of 13 residues. Germline trimming cut 5 bases from V and 7 bases from J; bases unmatched to any gene: 3. The chain's CDR3 is CASSLGLANEQFF. CDR3 DNA sequence: TGTGCCAGCAGCCTGGGACTAGCAAATGAGCAGTTCTTC.

V is TRBV6-5 and J is TRBJ1-2; a weak D match, TRBD1 (6 bases). CDR3 length: 15 amino acids. The V end lost 7 bases, the J end lost 0 bases, and 15 bases lay between the germline ends. Germline V CDR1 and CDR2: MNHEY, SVGAGI. CDR3 nucleotides: TGTGCCAGCACCCCAGGGGACCATTCTAACTATGGCTACACCTTC. It encodes CASTPGDHSNYGYTF.

V is TRBV11-2 and J is TRBJ1-1, with unresolved D. This CDR3 has 12 amino acids. The germline gives CDR1 SGHAT, CDR2 FQNNGV. The ends were cut back, 5 bases at V and 0 bases at J, with 4 bases in the middle. The CDR3 is CASSPLNTEAFF. CDR3 sequence (DNA): TGTGCCAGCAGCCCATTGAACACTGAAGCTTTCTTT.

In this sample, this clone turned up once. The V and J genes are TRBV6-5 and TRBJ2-1; 7 nucleotides agree with TRBD1. The CDR3 has 15 amino acids. The junction had 2 bases not matched to a gene; V was cut back by 0 bases and J by 3 bases. Germline V CDR1 and CDR2: MNHEY, SVGAGI. The CDR3 region is CASSYSGTDYNEQFF. The CDR3 DNA follows: TGTGCCAGCAGTTACTCCGGGACAGACTACAATGAGCAGTTCTTC.

The chain employs TRBV24-1 and TRBJ2-5, with D maybe TRBD1 (6 bases). This CDR3 has 17 residues. V gave up 2 bases and J gave up 4 bases, with 19 bases separating them. Germline V gene data show CDR1 as KGHDR and CDR2 as SFDVKD. This CDR3 reads CATSDSPPGHGIETQYF. The CDR3 nucleotides read TGTGCCACCAGTGATTCGCCACCGGGACACGGGATAGAGACCCAGTACTTC.